A selection of T cell receptor beta chains follows, all from one sample in a study of Graves' ophthalmopathy and Graves' hyperthyroidism. TCRdb re-called the multiplex PCR reads with MiXCR, one entry per CDR3 protein. The sample has around 470,000 distinct CDR3 sequences, over 13% seen once. The sample consisted of blood. The receptors originated from a woman in her twenties or thirties with Graves' ophthalmopathy. The CDR3 runs from the conserved cysteine through the conserved F or W. Fields, in order: J gene, V gene, clone size, D gene, CDR3 protein, CDR3 DNA. The D gene is left open where the match is weak. The listing skips clone size in some rows; elsewhere it reads once, few, many or a size class.

J: TRBJ1-1; V: TRBV9; size: many; D: .; CDR3: CASSVATWGPEAFF; DNA: TGTGCCAGCAGCGTAGCTACATGGGGACCTGAAGCTTTCTTT
J: TRBJ1-2; V: TRBV5-1; size: many; D: TRBD1; CDR3: CASSLKQGTVYGYTF; DNA: TGCGCCAGCAGCCTGAAACAAGGGACAGTGTATGGCTACACCTTC
J: TRBJ2-7; V: TRBV30; size: many; D: TRBD1; CDR3: CAWRGGQGHEQYF; DNA: TGTGCCTGGAGGGGGGGACAGGGCCACGAGCAGTACTTC
J: TRBJ2-4; V: TRBV12-5; size: many; D: .; CDR3: CASALGGAKNIQYF; DNA: TGTGCTAGTGCCCTCGGCGGAGCCAAAAACATTCAGTACTTC
J: TRBJ1-2; V: TRBV6-5; size: many; D: .; CDR3: CASSSAVSVYGYTF; DNA: TGTGCCAGCAGTTCGGCAGTCTCCGTCTATGGCTACACCTTC
J: TRBJ2-5; V: TRBV18; size: many; D: TRBD1; CDR3: CASSADRAETQYF; DNA: TGTGCCAGCTCGGCCGACAGGGCAGAGACCCAGTACTTC
J: TRBJ2-7; V: TRBV12-3/TRBV12-4; size: many; D: TRBD2; CDR3: CASSLGLADTEQYF; DNA: TGTGCCAGCAGTTTAGGTCTAGCGGATACGGAGCAGTACTTC
J: TRBJ2-5; V: TRBV20-1; size: many; D: TRBD2; CDR3: CSATGTSATSGQETQYF; DNA: TGCAGTGCCACCGGGACTAGTGCCACTAGCGGCCAAGAGACCCAGTACTTC
J: TRBJ2-6; V: TRBV7-9; size: many; D: .; CDR3: CASSLAFLNALSGANVLTF; DNA: TGTGCCAGCAGCTTAGCGTTTCTGAACGCTCTCTCTGGGGCCAACGTCCTGACTTTC
J: TRBJ2-5; V: TRBV29-1; size: many; D: .; CDR3: CSVPGDIQETQYF; DNA: TGCAGCGTTCCCGGGGATATTCAAGAGACCCAGTACTTC
J: TRBJ2-6; V: TRBV18; size: .; D: .; CDR3: CASSRYRERTGANVLTF; DNA: TGTGCCAGCTCGCGCTACAGGGAACGGACTGGGGCCAACGTCCTGACTTTC
J: TRBJ2-5; V: TRBV20-1; size: many; D: .; CDR3: CSASHGGGTQYF; DNA: TGCAGTGCTTCCCATGGGGGCGGGACCCAGTACTTC
J: TRBJ2-7; V: TRBV20-1; size: many; D: .; CDR3: CSAPGVSYEQYF; DNA: TGCAGTGCCCCGGGGGTTTCCTACGAGCAGTACTTC
J: TRBJ1-2; V: TRBV27; size: many; D: TRBD1; CDR3: CATAWGTDRGPYGYTF; DNA: TGTGCCACCGCTTGGGGTACCGACAGGGGGCCCTATGGCTACACCTTC
J: TRBJ2-2; V: TRBV29-1; size: many; D: .; CDR3: CSVGGTGELFF; DNA: TGCAGCGTTGGTGGGACCGGGGAGCTGTTTTTT
J: TRBJ1-2; V: TRBV12-3/TRBV12-4; size: many; D: .; CDR3: CASSLDRFQAYGYTF; DNA: TGTGCCAGCAGTTTAGACAGGTTCCAAGCCTATGGCTACACCTTC
J: TRBJ2-5; V: TRBV12-3/TRBV12-4; size: many; D: TRBD2; CDR3: CASSSWTSGRARETQYF; DNA: TGTGCCAGCAGTTCCTGGACTAGCGGGAGGGCGAGGGAGACCCAGTACTTC
J: TRBJ1-1; V: TRBV11-2; size: .; D: .; CDR3: CASSSDSGYTEAFF; DNA: TGTGCCAGCAGTTCGGACAGCGGATACACTGAAGCTTTCTTT
J: TRBJ1-2; V: TRBV6-1; size: many; D: .; CDR3: CTSSEAPGRGRNYGYTF; DNA: TGTACCAGCAGTGAAGCCCCCGGCAGGGGACGTAACTATGGCTACACCTTC
J: TRBJ1-1; V: TRBV6-5; size: many; D: .; CDR3: CATVRIRFGNTEAFF; DNA: TGTGCCACCGTAAGAATAAGGTTCGGAAACACTGAAGCTTTCTTT
J: TRBJ1-5; V: TRBV28; size: many; D: TRBD1; CDR3: CASRQQGISNQPQHF; DNA: TGTGCCAGCAGGCAACAGGGGATAAGCAATCAGCCCCAGCATTTT
J: TRBJ2-7; V: TRBV7-8; size: .; D: TRBD1; CDR3: CASSFEGQGARIAYEQYF; DNA: TGTGCCAGCAGCTTCGAGGGACAGGGGGCGCGAATCGCCTACGAGCAGTACTTC
J: TRBJ2-7; V: TRBV5-6; size: many; D: .; CDR3: CASSLEREIPNEQYF; DNA: TGTGCCAGCAGCTTGGAACGGGAGATCCCCAACGAGCAGTACTTC
J: TRBJ1-2; V: TRBV4-1; size: many; D: .; CDR3: CASSQDWSDNYGYTF; DNA: TGCGCCAGCAGCCAAGACTGGAGCGATAACTATGGCTACACCTTC
J: TRBJ1-1; V: TRBV28; size: many; D: .; CDR3: CASMERIGGTEAFF; DNA: TGTGCCAGCATGGAGCGGATCGGTGGCACTGAAGCTTTCTTT
J: TRBJ2-7; V: TRBV7-2; size: many; D: .; CDR3: CASSDKWDYEQYF; DNA: TGTGCCAGCAGCGACAAATGGGACTACGAGCAGTACTTC
J: TRBJ2-4; V: TRBV11-2; size: many; D: TRBD2; CDR3: CASSLEASGGPQYF; DNA: TGTGCCAGCAGCTTAGAGGCTAGCGGGGGCCCTCAGTACTTC
J: TRBJ2-5; V: TRBV3-1; size: many; D: TRBD2; CDR3: CASSPIIRTSGIVETQYF; DNA: TGTGCCAGCAGCCCAATCATAAGGACTAGCGGGATCGTCGAGACCCAGTACTTC